This T cell receptor beta chain was captured in a study of blood T cell repertoires in COVID-19. Study at large: COVID-19 samples from acute and convalescent phases originated in the United States, Italy and Spain. The analysed material was cDNA or gDNA that came from T cells, B-cell-depleted T cells, or PBMCs.

J was trimmed by 4 bases and V by 1 base; bases with no gene match: 5. The CDR3 is 16 amino acids. Germline V gene lookup returns CDR1 SGDLS and CDR2 YYNGEE. Clones were read by immunoSEQ multiplex PCR, and TCRdb kept only the in-frame ones, dropping some. Altogether about 200,000 clones are present, approximately 83% being singletons, with the ten largest covering 3.3%. The rearrangement joins TRBV9 to TRBJ2-3; 11 positions agree with TRBD2. Sequencing was done on a sample of peripheral blood. This receptor was taken from a man in his fifties or sixties with acute or convalescent COVID-19. DNA for the CDR3: TGTGCCAGCAGCGTATTGGGTAGCGGGAGGGCAGATACGCAGTATTTT. This encodes CASSVLGSGRADTQYF.